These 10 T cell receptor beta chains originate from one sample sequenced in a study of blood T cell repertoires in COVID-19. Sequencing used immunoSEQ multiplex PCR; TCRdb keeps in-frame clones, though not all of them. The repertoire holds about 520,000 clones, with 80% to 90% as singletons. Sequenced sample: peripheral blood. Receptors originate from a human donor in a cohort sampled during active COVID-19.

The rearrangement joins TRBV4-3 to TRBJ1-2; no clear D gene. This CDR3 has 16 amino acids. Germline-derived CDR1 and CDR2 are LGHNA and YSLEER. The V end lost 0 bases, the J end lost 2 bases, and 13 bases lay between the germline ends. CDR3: CASSQDLVGRNYGYTF. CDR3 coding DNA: TGCGCCAGCAGCCAAGATCTTGTGGGCCGGAACTATGGCTACACCTTC.

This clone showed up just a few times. The CDR3 sequence is CASSLVGAGSYNEQFF. In nucleotides, the CDR3 is TGTGCCAGCAGCCTCGTGGGAGCGGGATCCTACAATGAGCAGTTCTTC. This chain uses TRBV7-9 with TRBJ2-1, with 7 bases that match TRBD2. The trim removed 5 bases at V and 1 base at J, leaving 8 bases unmatched. Germline assignment: CDR1 SEHNR and CDR2 FQNEAQ (reference sequence). This CDR3 is built from 16 residues.

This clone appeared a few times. CDR3: CASSQDSRVLSGNTIYF. In nucleotides, the CDR3 is TGTGCCAGCAGCCAAGATTCACGGGTGCTCTCTGGAAACACCATATATTTT. The V and J genes are TRBV4-2 and TRBJ1-3; D gene uncertain. Deletions cut 0 bases from V and 0 bases from J, with 12 bases between. The germline gives CDR1 LGHNA, CDR2 YNFKEQ. This CDR3 spans 17 amino acids.

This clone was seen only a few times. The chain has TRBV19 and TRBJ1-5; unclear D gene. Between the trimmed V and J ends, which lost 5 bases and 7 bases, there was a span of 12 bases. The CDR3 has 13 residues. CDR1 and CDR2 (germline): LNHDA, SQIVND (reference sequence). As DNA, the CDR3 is TGTGCCAGTAGTCCTAGGGAGGGACAGCCCCAGCATTTT. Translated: CASSPREGQPQHF.

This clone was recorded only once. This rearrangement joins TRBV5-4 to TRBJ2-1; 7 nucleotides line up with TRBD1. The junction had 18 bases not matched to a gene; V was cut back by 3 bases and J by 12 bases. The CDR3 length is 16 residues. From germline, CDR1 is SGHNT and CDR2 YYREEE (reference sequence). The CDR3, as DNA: TGTGCCAGCAGCTCCTCGACAGGGTCTGCTGTCGCTGGGCAGTTCTTC. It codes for CASSSSTGSAVAGQFF. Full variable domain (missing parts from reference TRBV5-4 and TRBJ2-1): ETGVTQSPTHLIKTRGQQVTLRCSSQSGHNTVSWYQQALGQGPQFIFQYYREEENGRGNFPPRFSGLQFPNYSSELNVNALELDDSALYLCASSSSTGSAVAGQFFGPGTRLTVL.

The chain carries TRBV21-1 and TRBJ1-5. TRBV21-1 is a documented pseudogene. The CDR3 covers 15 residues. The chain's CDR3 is CASSKASSGNQPQHF. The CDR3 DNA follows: TGTGCCAGCAGCAAAGCCTCGAGTGGCAATCAGCCCCAGCATTTT.

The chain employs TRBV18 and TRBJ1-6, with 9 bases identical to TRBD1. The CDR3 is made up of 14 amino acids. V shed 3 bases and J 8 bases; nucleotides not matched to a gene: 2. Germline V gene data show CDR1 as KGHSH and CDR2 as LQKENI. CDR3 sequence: CASSPDRGYSPLHF. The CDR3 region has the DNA TGTGCCAGCTCACCGGACAGGGGTTATTCACCCCTCCACTTT.

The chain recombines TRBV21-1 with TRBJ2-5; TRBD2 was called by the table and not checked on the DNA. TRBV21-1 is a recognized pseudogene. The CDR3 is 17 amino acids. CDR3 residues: CASRFPGGAGVKETQYF. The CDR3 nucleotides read TGTGCCAGCAGATTCCCTGGCGGAGCGGGAGTGAAAGAGACCCAGTACTTC.

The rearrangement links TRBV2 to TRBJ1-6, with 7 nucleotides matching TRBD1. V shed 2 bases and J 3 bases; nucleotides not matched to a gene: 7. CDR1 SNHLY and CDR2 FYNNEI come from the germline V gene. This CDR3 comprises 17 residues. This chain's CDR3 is CASSETTGQYYNSPLHF. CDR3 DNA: TGTGCCAGCAGTGAAACGACGGGACAGTACTATAATTCACCCCTCCACTTT.

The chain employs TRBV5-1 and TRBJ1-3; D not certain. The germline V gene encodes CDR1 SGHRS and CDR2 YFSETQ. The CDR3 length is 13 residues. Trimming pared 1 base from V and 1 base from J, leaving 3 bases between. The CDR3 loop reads CASSLPSGNTIYF. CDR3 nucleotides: TGCGCCAGCAGCTTGCCGTCTGGAAACACCATATATTTT.